A selection of T cell receptor beta chains follows, all from one sample in a study of T cell responses to AZD1222 COVID-19 vaccine. Only in-frame clones appear in the TCRdb table, and some are missing; sequencing was by immunoSEQ multiplex PCR. This table has 150,000 to 180,000 clones, over 75% appearing once. The sequences come from peripheral blood, collected on day 0 of AZD1222 vaccination. These receptors were taken from an adult in good health. Both conserved end residues are part of each CDR3. The D gene is left open where the match is weak. Where a row states a size, it is once, few, many or the class of an expanded clone; other rows omit it.

d_call,clone_size,j_call,v_call,cdr3_nt,cdr3_aa
-,-,TRBJ2-1,TRBV9,TGTGCCAGCAGCGTAGCAAGCACTATTTTGAATGAGCAGTTCTTC,CASSVASTILNEQFF
TRBD1,once,TRBJ2-5,TRBV12-5,TGTGCTAGTGGTTTGGTAGGAGGACAGGGGCAAGAGACCCAGTACTTC,CASGLVGGQGQETQYF
-,-,TRBJ1-2,TRBV6-6,TGTGCCAGCAGTTACTCTGGAGGGTACAACTATGGCTACACCTTC,CASSYSGGYNYGYTF
-,-,TRBJ2-1,TRBV5-8,TGTGCCAGCAGCTTGATAAGGGGCAATGAGCAGTTCTTC,CASSLIRGNEQFF
-,-,TRBJ2-5,TRBV7-3,TGTGCCAGCAGCTTTGGGGGGAAGTGGGAGACCCAGTACTTC,CASSFGGKWETQYF
TRBD1,-,TRBJ2-3,TRBV27,TGTGCCAGCAGTTTATCCGGGACAGGGTTAGATACGCAGTATTTT,CASSLSGTGLDTQYF
TRBD1,-,TRBJ2-1,TRBV24-1,TGTGCCACCAGTATGTCGGGGACAGGCCTTCACAATGAGCAGTTCTTC,CATSMSGTGLHNEQFF
-,-,TRBJ1-2,TRBV24-1,TGTGCCACCAGTTCCGAGGGGCTTCACTATGGCTACACCTTC,CATSSEGLHYGYTF
TRBD2,-,TRBJ2-5,TRBV28,TGTGCCAGCAGCACAGAACTTCTCAGCGGGAGGGCGGGCCAAGAGACCCAGTACTTC,CASSTELLSGRAGQETQYF
-,few,TRBJ2-7,TRBV11-2,TGTGCCAGCAGCTTAGATTACTACGAGCAGTACTTC,CASSLDYYEQYF
-,once,TRBJ2-7,TRBV28,TGTGCCAGCAGTTTAAGAGGGGTCTACGAGCAGTACTTC,CASSLRGVYEQYF
-,-,TRBJ2-3,TRBV4-1,TGCGCCAGCAGCCAAGATCTAGGCACAGATACGCAGTATTTT,CASSQDLGTDTQYF
TRBD1,-,TRBJ1-1,TRBV25-1,TGTGCCAGCGGGACAGGGACGAACACTGAAGCTTTCTTT,CASGTGTNTEAFF
-,-,TRBJ1-2,TRBV28,TGTGCCAGCAGTTTGTATGTGTTGGTTTTTGGGGAATATGGCTACACCTTC,CASSLYVLVFGEYGYTF
-,once,TRBJ2-2,TRBV7-6,TGTGCCAGCAGCTCAATACAGGGAGGGACCGGGGAGCTGTTTTTT,CASSSIQGGTGELFF
TRBD1,-,TRBJ1-1,TRBV27,TGTGCCAGCAGCGACCAAGGGACAGGGGAAGTTCCTGGCACTGAAGCTTTCTTT,CASSDQGTGEVPGTEAFF
-,-,TRBJ2-2,TRBV3-1/TRBV3-2,TGTGCCAGCAGCCAAGAAGCGCCAAGGACTACCACCGGGGAGCTGTTTTTT,CASSQEAPRTTTGELFF
TRBD1,-,TRBJ1-1,TRBV24-1,TGTGCCACCTCTTTTTTAGACAGGGGGCAGCTCAGGAGACGTGACACTGAAGCTTTCTTT,CATSFLDRGQLRRRDTEAFF
TRBD2,-,TRBJ2-7,TRBV29-1,TGCAGCGTTGGACTAGCGGGAACCTACGAGCAGTACTTC,CSVGLAGTYEQYF
-,-,TRBJ2-1,TRBV5-1,TGCGCCAGCAACTCACGGAAGGGGGACTCCTACAATGAGCAGTTCTTC,CASNSRKGDSYNEQFF
-,-,TRBJ1-1,TRBV7-9,TGTGCCAGCAGCTTAAGCAAATTTGAAGCTTTCTTT,CASSLSKFEAFF
-,-,TRBJ1-1,TRBV4-3,TGCGCCAGCAGCCCTACAGAGCAGAACACTGAAGCTTTCTTT,CASSPTEQNTEAFF
TRBD2,-,TRBJ2-5,TRBV6-5,TGTGCCAGCAGTTACCAACCTAGCGGGGAAAAAGAGACCCAGTACTTC,CASSYQPSGEKETQYF
TRBD2,once,TRBJ2-3,TRBV28,TGTGCCAGCAGAGTCGGACTAGCGGGAGGGTACGATACGCAGTATTTT,CASRVGLAGGYDTQYF
TRBD2,-,TRBJ2-1,TRBV10-3,TGTGCCATCAGCCAACTAGCGGGAGTCCTTCGACTTTCCTACAATGAGCAGTTCTTC,CAISQLAGVLRLSYNEQFF
-,-,TRBJ2-2,TRBV18,TGTGCCAGCTCACCACCGACGACAGGAACCGGGGAGCTGTTTTTT,CASSPPTTGTGELFF
-,-,TRBJ2-1,TRBV9,TGTGCCAGCAGCGTAGTGGGGGGGCATCGAAATGAGCAGTTCTTC,CASSVVGGHRNEQFF
-,few,TRBJ1-2,TRBV11-1,TGTGCCAGCAGCTTAGGAGGGACATTCGGTGGCTACACCTTC,CASSLGGTFGGYTF
-,few,TRBJ1-1,TRBV7-9,TGTGCCAGCAGCGCTTCCGTTACTCCGTCACCTGAAGCTTTCTTT,CASSASVTPSPEAFF
TRBD1,-,TRBJ1-6,TRBV27,TGTGCCAGCAGTTGGGACAGGGGAAACTCACCCCTCCACTTT,CASSWDRGNSPLHF
-,-,TRBJ1-2,TRBV15,TGTGCCACCAGCAGAGAAAACCACTATGGCTACACCTTC,CATSRENHYGYTF
-,-,TRBJ1-5,TRBV6-2/TRBV6-3,TGTGCCAGCAGTTACTTGGGTAACCGGGGGGTGAGTCCCCAGCCCCAGCATTTT,CASSYLGNRGVSPQPQHF
-,-,TRBJ1-4,TRBV25-1,TGTGCCAGCAAAGAACCCCAATGGGGTGAAAAACTGTTTTTT,CASKEPQWGEKLFF
TRBD2,-,TRBJ2-2,TRBV7-3,TGTGCCAGCAGCTTAAATTGGGGACTAGCGGACACCGGGGAGCTGTTTTTT,CASSLNWGLADTGELFF
-,once,TRBJ1-6,TRBV10-2,TGCGCCAGCAGTGAGCCCGAAGGACCCTATAATTCACCCCTCCACTTT,CASSEPEGPYNSPLHF
TRBD2,-,TRBJ2-7,TRBV3-1/TRBV3-2,TGTGCCAGCAGCCAACGAACTAGCGGGAGGTACGAGCAGTACTTC,CASSQRTSGRYEQYF
-,-,TRBJ2-7,TRBV2,TGTGCCAGCAGTTTACCCCGCTATGTGGGCGAGCAGTACTTC,CASSLPRYVGEQYF
-,-,TRBJ2-7,TRBV9,TGTGCCAGCAGCCCCAACTTGGGGGATTACGAGCAGTACTTC,CASSPNLGDYEQYF
TRBD2,once,TRBJ2-7,TRBV4-3,TGCGCCAGCAGCCAAGAGTTTGCTAGCGGCTACGAGCAGTACTTC,CASSQEFASGYEQYF
-,-,TRBJ1-3,TRBV11-2,TGTGCCAGCAGCTTAGGGGCAGGGGCCATATATTTT,CASSLGAGAIYF
TRBD2,-,TRBJ2-1,TRBV19,TGTGCCAGTAGTATCCAAACCTCCGGGACTAGCGGGAGAAGTAATGAGCAGTTCTTC,CASSIQTSGTSGRSNEQFF
-,-,TRBJ1-5,TRBV27,TGTGCCAGCAGACTCGGGGGACCCGGCCCCCTAAGCAATCAGCCCCAGCATTTT,CASRLGGPGPLSNQPQHF
-,-,TRBJ2-2,TRBV25-1,TGTGCCAGCAGTAGGGGAGCGACGAACACCGGGGAGCTGTTTTTT,CASSRGATNTGELFF
TRBD1,once,TRBJ2-5,TRBV4-2,TGTGCCAGCAGCCAAGATGGGGGACAGGGGGACCAAGAGACCCAGTACTTC,CASSQDGGQGDQETQYF
-,-,TRBJ2-3,TRBV5-1,TGCGCCAGCTATACGGGACTCAGCACAGATACGCAGTATTTT,CASYTGLSTDTQYF